The 23 T cell receptor beta chains below were found in one sample sequenced in a study of CD8 T cells in Susac syndrome. With random hexamers, 0.5 to 1 ug RNA was reverse transcribed. TCRdb recomputed calls from the immunoSEQ multiplex PCR reads with MiXCR, one row per CDR3 protein. This table has under 90,000 distinct CDR3 sequences, 93% appearing once. Sequencing was done on a sample of CD4+ T cells from PBMCs. The source is a human donor with Susac syndrome.

This sequence joins TRBV5-5 and TRBJ2-7; TRBD1 matches at 7 bases. Losses at the gene ends were 3 bases for V and 2 bases for J; bases not matched to a gene: 8. The germline V gene has CDR1 SGHKS and CDR2 YYEKEE (reference sequence). The CDR3 length is 15 residues. This CDR3 reads CASSSRPGQTYEQYF. In DNA, the CDR3 is TGTGCCAGCAGCTCCAGACCGGGACAGACCTACGAGCAGTACTTC.

This clonotype was found once. This chain links TRBV9 with TRBJ1-1; TRBD1 is a possible D gene (5 bases). Germline-derived CDR1 and CDR2 are SGDLS and YYNGEE. This CDR3 has 18 amino acids. Trimming shortened V by 4 bases and J by 5 bases, and 27 bases separated the two germline ends. The CDR3 DNA reads as TGTGCCAGCAGCCCGGAGAAGGGACGGCGTTTCCGATCGACTGAAGCTTTCTTT. Translated: CASSPEKGRRFRSTEAFF. The full variable domain, completed using reference TRBV9 and TRBJ1-1, is DSGVTQTPKHLITATGQRVTLRCSPRSGDLSVYWYQQSLDQGLQFLIQYYNGEERAKGNILERFSAQQFPDLHSELNLSSLELGDSALYFCASSPEKGRRFRSTEAFFGQGTRLTVV.

The genes are TRBV6-6 and TRBJ1-2; D may be TRBD1 (5 bases). Per germline, CDR1 MNHNY and CDR2 SVGAGI (reference sequence). The CDR3 contains 13 residues. V gave up 5 bases and J gave up 4 bases, with 11 bases separating them. The CDR3 DNA reads as TGTGCCAGCAGTCCGACAGATATCTATGGCTACACCTTC. Protein sequence: CASSPTDIYGYTF.

The rearrangement links TRBV30 to TRBJ1-5; TRBD1 is a possible D gene (6 bases). The V gene lost 1 base and the J gene lost 3 bases, with 7 bases spanning the gap. CDR1 GTSNPN and CDR2 SVGIG come from the germline V gene (reference sequence). The CDR3 covers 13 residues. The CDR3 sequence: CAWSGGANQPQHF. The CDR3 DNA reads as TGTGCCTGGAGTGGGGGGGCCAATCAGCCCCAGCATTTT.

V gene TRBV7-2 combines with J gene TRBJ2-1; 9 bases map to TRBD2. V was pared by 0 bases and J by 4 bases, with 1 base of the junction left unmatched. This CDR3 region has 15 residues. Germline CDR1 and CDR2: SGHTA and FQGNSA. The CDR3 region has the DNA TGTGCCAGCAGCTTAGCGGGACTAGCTTACAATGAGCAGTTCTTC. Amino acid sequence: CASSLAGLAYNEQFF.

The rearrangement joins TRBV18 to TRBJ2-1, with TRBD2 identical over 9 bases. V lost 2 bases, J lost 4 bases, and 9 bases stayed unmatched. CDR1 and CDR2 from the germline V gene are KGHSH and LQKENI. CDR3 length: 17 amino acids. CDR3 protein: CASSPSQGLASYNEQFF. The CDR3 DNA reads TGTGCCAGCTCACCATCCCAGGGACTAGCATCTTACAATGAGCAGTTCTTC.

The chain combines TRBV7-9 with TRBJ2-2, with D perhaps being TRBD1 or TRBD2 (5 bases each). The CDR3 is 17 amino acids. Trimming removed 2 bases at V and 6 bases at J, with 19 bases between. Germline V lookup: CDR1 SEHNR, CDR2 FQNEAQ (reference sequence). The CDR3 DNA sequence: TGTGCCAGCAGCTTACGTGGGGGTAGTAAGATCGCCGGGGAGCTGTTTTTT. It encodes CASSLRGGSKIAGELFF.

The V gene is TRBV7-8, the J gene TRBJ1-1; no clear D gene. The CDR3 contains 15 residues. Trimming stripped 4 bases from V and 2 bases from J, with 14 bases between. Germline V gene lookup returns CDR1 SGHVS and CDR2 FQNEAQ. The CDR3 nucleotides read TGTGCCAGCAGCTACCAACAGCAAAGCAACACTGAAGCTTTCTTT. It yields the protein CASSYQQQSNTEAFF.

The J gene is TRBJ2-7, the V gene TRBV27; D remains ambiguous. Looked up from germline, CDR1 is MNHEY and CDR2 is SMNVEV (reference sequence). CDR3 length: 13 amino acids. V shed 3 bases and J shed 3 bases, with 9 bases lying between them. Here the CDR3 DNA reads TGTGCCAGCAGTTTGAAGGGAAACTACGAGCAGTACTTC. This translates into CASSLKGNYEQYF.

This sequence joins TRBV2 and TRBJ1-5; a possible D gene is TRBD1 (5 bases). Germline V CDR1 and CDR2: SNHLY, FYNNEI. Deletions cut 8 bases from V and 1 base from J, with 15 bases between. The CDR3 has 15 residues. CDR3 nucleotides: TGTGCCAGCCGGTTTGGGGGGGGGAGCAATCAGCCCCAGCATTTT. Protein: CASRFGGGSNQPQHF. Combining the CDR3 with reference TRBV2 and TRBJ1-5 gives the whole variable domain EPEVTQTPSHQVTQMGQEVILRCVPISNHLYFYWYRQILGQKVEFLVSFYNNEISEKSEIFDDQFSVERPDGSNFTLKIRSTKLEDSAMYFCASRFGGGSNQPQHFGDGTRLSIL.

This clonotype has only a few counts. The CDR3 here is CASSQEIFVNIQYF. CDR3 bases: TGCGCCAGCAGCCAAGAGATCTTCGTAAACATTCAGTACTTC. J is TRBJ2-4 and V is TRBV4-1; D unresolved. Trimming took 0 bases from V and 6 from J, leaving 9 bases between them. CDR3 length: 14 residues. Germline V lookup: CDR1 MGHRA, CDR2 YSYEKL.

V is TRBV7-2 and J is TRBJ1-2, with a possible D match to TRBD1 (6 bases). This CDR3 has 17 amino acids. V gave up 4 bases and J gave up 4 bases, with 22 bases separating them. CDR1 SGHTA and CDR2 FQGNSA come from the germline V gene. The CDR3 reads CASSSAPITGSPYGYTF. The CDR3 nucleotides read TGTGCCAGCAGCTCCGCCCCAATAACAGGGTCACCCTATGGCTACACCTTC.

This CDR3 reads CASSLVRTGYYGYTF. The CDR3, as DNA: TGTGCCAGCAGCTTAGTTAGGACAGGGTACTATGGCTACACCTTC. This sequence joins TRBV7-2 and TRBJ1-2; 8 nucleotides align to TRBD1. Trimming cost V 1 base and J 3 bases; bases outside gene matches: 4. The CDR3 consists of 15 residues. In germline, CDR1 is SGHTA, CDR2 FQGNSA.

A single count supports this clonotype. This rearrangement joins TRBV6-5 to TRBJ1-1; 7 bases are shared with TRBD1. This CDR3 spans 12 amino acids. V was pared by 5 bases and J by 5 bases, with 2 bases of the junction left unmatched. Germline V gene data show CDR1 as MNHEY and CDR2 as SVGAGI. The CDR3 reads CASSTGVTEAFF. The CDR3 DNA is TGTGCCAGCAGTACAGGGGTGACTGAAGCTTTCTTT.

The chain recombines TRBV10-3 with TRBJ2-7, with D tentatively TRBD1 (6 bases). CDR1 ENHRY and CDR2 SYGVKD come from the germline V gene. V lost 2 bases, J lost 5 bases, and 22 bases lay in between. The CDR3 totals 17 residues. CDR3 sequence: CAISEGGVGQGFHEQYF. The CDR3 coding sequence is TGTGCCATCAGTGAGGGAGGAGTAGGGCAGGGGTTCCACGAGCAGTACTTC.

This sequence joins TRBV3-1 and TRBJ2-7, with D maybe TRBD2 (5 bases). The CDR3 has 14 amino acids. V lost 1 base to trimming and J lost 7 bases, with 14 bases between them. Germline V gene sequence: CDR1 LGHDT, CDR2 YNNKEL (reference sequence). CDR3: CASSQGTSRAEQYF. In DNA, the CDR3 is TGTGCCAGCAGCCAAGGAACTAGTCGAGCGGAGCAGTACTTC.

This clonotype has a handful of counts. This chain uses TRBV6-1 with TRBJ2-2; 8 nucleotides align to TRBD2. Per the germline V gene, CDR1 is MNHNS and CDR2 is SASEGT. V was pared by 8 bases and J by 3 bases, with 11 bases of the junction left unmatched. The CDR3 is made up of 16 amino acids. CDR3 loop: CASSIPGLGHTGELFF. The CDR3 DNA sequence: TGTGCCAGCTCAATACCGGGACTAGGACACACCGGGGAGCTGTTTTTT.

J is TRBJ1-2 and V is TRBV6-1; TRBD1 is a possible D gene (5 bases). V shed 6 bases and J shed 4 bases, with 9 bases lying between them. The CDR3 contains 12 residues. CDR1 MNHNS and CDR2 SASEGT come from the germline V gene. The CDR3, as DNA: TGTGCCAGCAGCGGGGGATCCTATGGCTACACCTTC. It codes for CASSGGSYGYTF.

Concerning this clonotype: One end of the junction fails to match germline, which may point to a read error. V usage is TRBV20-1 and J usage is TRBJ2-7; D uncertain. This CDR3 spans 14 amino acids. Germline loops: CDR1 DFQATT, CDR2 SNEGSKA (reference sequence). CDR3 sequence (DNA): TGCAGAGCTAGAGATAGTATATACTCCTACGAGCAGTACTTC. This sequence encodes CRARDSIYSYEQYF.

This chain uses TRBV28 with TRBJ2-1; no firm D call. Germline V gene data show CDR1 as MDHEN and CDR2 as SYDVKM. Trimming took 6 bases from V and 13 from J, leaving 22 bases between them. This CDR3 comprises 14 residues. CDR3 nucleotide sequence: TGTGCCAGCAGCACCGGGTCCTATCCCGCCGCCCAGTTCTTC. Its translation: CASSTGSYPAAQFF. The full variable domain, completed using reference TRBV28 and TRBJ2-1, is DVKVTQSSRYLVKRTGEKVFLECVQDMDHENMFWYRQDPGLGLRLIYFSYDVKMKEKGDIPEGYSVSREKKERFSLILESASTNQTSMYLCASSTGSYPAAQFFGPGTRLTVL.

The chain is built from TRBV30 and TRBJ2-7; tentative D call: TRBD2 (5 bases). Trimming pared 3 bases from V and 6 bases from J, leaving 15 bases between. The CDR3 extends over 13 amino acids. Germline lookup yields CDR1 GTSNPN and CDR2 SVGIG (reference sequence). The CDR3 region has the DNA TGTGCCTGGAGCGCCTTAGCGAGGACCGAGCAGTACTTC. Translated, it gives CAWSALARTEQYF.

V gene TRBV4-2 combines with J gene TRBJ2-5, with 11 bases fitting TRBD2. This CDR3 has 19 residues. Unmatched junction bases numbered 14, after V lost 0 bases and J lost 5 bases. Per the germline V gene, CDR1 is LGHNA and CDR2 is YNFKEQ. CDR3 DNA sequence: TGTGCCAGCAGCCAAGAAGTGGCTAGCGGGGGGCACGGGTACGAGACCCAGTACTTC. It is translated as CASSQEVASGGHGYETQYF.

This clonotype was recorded once. The germline gene is not matched at one end of the junction; a read error may be the cause. The chain joins TRBV5-1 to TRBJ2-3; D call uncertain. CDR1 SGHRS and CDR2 YFSETQ come from the germline V gene. The CDR3 extends over 15 amino acids. The CDR3 DNA reads as TGCGCCAGCAGCTTGGATAAGGGCGGCACGGATACGCAGTATTTT. It yields the protein CASSLDKGGTDTQYF. Using reference TRBV5-1 and TRBJ2-3 for the parts outside the CDR3, the full variable domain is KAGVTQTPRYLIKTRGQQVTLSCSPISGHRSVSWYQQTPGQGLQFLFEYFSETQRNKGNFPGRFSGRQFSNSRSEMNVSTLELGDSALYLCASSLDKGGTDTQYFGPGTRLTVL.